A single sample is the source of the 25 T cell receptor beta chains below, sequenced in a study of response to subunit inactivated influenza vaccine. Each CDR3 protein gets one entry after TCRdb re-called the RT-PCR reads with MiXCR. The sample consists of 530,000 or so distinct CDR3 sequences, over 9.5% of them appearing once. Here the sequenced sample was PBMCs from blood, taken on the day of vaccination. The source of these receptors is a man aged 50 or older who received an inactivated influenza vaccine.

This clonotype was found a few times. This chain joins TRBV5-1 and TRBJ2-3; D is undetermined. Trimming pared 3 bases from V and 1 base from J, leaving 12 bases between. The CDR3 runs 15 residues. Germline V gives CDR1 SGHRS, CDR2 YFSETQ. This CDR3 is CASSYAQEGTDTQYF. The CDR3, as DNA: TGCGCCAGCAGCTACGCTCAAGAGGGCACAGATACGCAGTATTTT. The complete variable domain, with remaining parts taken from reference TRBV5-1 and TRBJ2-3, reads KAGVTQTPRYLIKTRGQQVTLSCSPISGHRSVSWYQQTPGQGLQFLFEYFSETQRNKGNFPGRFSGRQFSNSRSEMNVSTLELGDSALYLCASSYAQEGTDTQYFGPGTRLTVL.

The sample holds a few counts of this clonotype. The genes are TRBV20-1 and TRBJ2-5; 7 bases agree with TRBD2. The V segment lost 6 bases and the J segment 1 base; nucleotides outside the gene matches: 11. The CDR3 is 15 residues long. Germline V gene data show CDR1 as DFQATT and CDR2 as SNEGSKA (reference sequence). Here the CDR3 reads CSAAVVGRTQETQYF. CDR3 sequence (DNA): TGCAGTGCCGCCGTTGTCGGGAGGACCCAAGAGACCCAGTACTTC.

J is TRBJ2-2 and V is TRBV7-6, with a tentative D call TRBD2 (6 bases). The CDR3 runs 13 residues. Germline lookup yields CDR1 SGHVS and CDR2 FNYEAQ. CDR3 bases: TGTGCTAGCTGGGGGGTGAACACCGGGGAGCTGTTTTTT. Amino acid sequence: CASWGVNTGELFF.

This chain uses TRBV27 with TRBJ2-3, with D maybe TRBD2 (6 bases). Germline V gives CDR1 MNHEY, CDR2 SMNVEV (reference sequence). CDR3 length equals 16 residues. Trimming removed 5 bases at V and 2 bases at J, with 17 bases between. CDR3 loop: CASSPTGDWVTDTQYF. The CDR3 DNA reads TGTGCCAGCAGTCCAACGGGGGATTGGGTCACAGATACGCAGTATTTT.

The J gene is TRBJ1-3, the V gene TRBV28; D might be TRBD1 (5 bases). Germline loops: CDR1 MDHEN, CDR2 SYDVKM. V lost 3 bases and J 2 bases, leaving 11 bases between the germline ends. The CDR3 has 15 residues. The CDR3 DNA is TGTGCCAGCAGTTTTCACGGGGCAACTGGAAACACCATATATTTT. It yields the protein CASSFHGATGNTIYF. The full variable domain, its missing parts supplied by reference TRBV28 and TRBJ1-3, is DVKVTQSSRYLVKRTGEKVFLECVQDMDHENMFWYRQDPGLGLRLIYFSYDVKMKEKGDIPEGYSVSREKKERFSLILESASTNQTSMYLCASSFHGATGNTIYFGEGSWLTVV.

The rearrangement joins TRBV27 to TRBJ2-6; 9 bases line up with TRBD1. The ends lost 1 base at V and 2 bases at J; junction bases unmatched: 6. Looked up from germline, CDR1 is MNHEY and CDR2 is SMNVEV (reference sequence). This CDR3 is 18 amino acids long. The CDR3 here is CASSLWRQGGAGANVLTF. CDR3 DNA sequence: TGTGCCAGCAGTTTATGGAGACAGGGGGGAGCTGGGGCCAACGTCCTGACTTTC.

The rearrangement links TRBV7-6 to TRBJ2-7; tentatively, D is TRBD2 (5 bases). The CDR3 covers 14 residues. V was pared by 5 bases and J by 4 bases, with 15 bases between. Germline values: CDR1 SGHVS, CDR2 FNYEAQ. CDR3 coding DNA: TGTGCCAGCAGCCCGGAGGCAGCCGTTTACGAGCAGTACTTC. As protein: CASSPEAAVYEQYF.

This clonotype was counted only a few times. The chain combines TRBV6-2 or TRBV6-3 with TRBJ2-7, with D tentatively TRBD1 (5 bases). Germline loops: CDR1 MNHEY, CDR2 SVGEGT. V lost 2 bases, J lost 0 bases, and 8 bases lay in between. This CDR3 region has 14 residues. The CDR3 sequence is CASSYDSGSYEQYF. The CDR3 DNA is TGTGCCAGCAGTTACGACAGTGGCTCCTACGAGCAGTACTTC.

This clonotype was seen only a few times. The rearrangement uses TRBV12-3 or TRBV12-4 and TRBJ2-3, with 8 bases matching TRBD1. J gave up 5 bases and V 6 bases, and 16 bases lay outside the gene matches. The CDR3 runs 17 residues. For the CDR3, the DNA is TGTGCCAGCAGAGGCGCCGAGGACAGGGCGCTTGGAGATACGCAGTATTTT. Its protein is CASRGAEDRALGDTQYF.

This clonotype showed up just a few times. The CDR3 nucleotides read TGTGCCAGCACCCGGACAGGGGGCGCGGGCGGGGAGCTGTTTTTT. Residues: CASTRTGGAGGELFF. The gene calls are TRBV6-1 and TRBJ2-2; 11 bases match TRBD1. Trimming at V came to 7 bases and at J to 7 bases, leaving 8 bases not matched to a gene. The CDR3 spans 15 residues. In germline, CDR1 is MNHNS, CDR2 SASEGT.

The chain carries TRBV24-1 and TRBJ1-2; tentatively, D is TRBD1 (5 bases). The CDR3 loop spans 13 amino acids. Germline lookup yields CDR1 KGHDR and CDR2 SFDVKD. V gave up 5 bases and J gave up 8 bases, with 14 bases separating them. Written as DNA, the CDR3 is TGTGCCACCAGTGCCGAGGCGGGGCACGGCTACACCTTC. Its translation is CATSAEAGHGYTF.

At least ten counts were recorded for this clonotype. The rearrangement joins TRBV6-2 or TRBV6-3 to TRBJ2-7; 9 bases fit TRBD1. Germline V gene lookup returns CDR1 MNHEY and CDR2 SVGEGT. The CDR3 is 15 residues long. Trimming at V came to 3 bases and at J to 4 bases, leaving 7 bases not matched to a gene. CDR3 in DNA: TGTGCCAGCAGTTATCTCTGGACAGGGGAATACGAGCAGTACTTC. It encodes CASSYLWTGEYEQYF.

The chain links TRBV4-1 to TRBJ2-5, with D possibly being TRBD2 (5 bases). The V and J ends lost 1 base and 5 bases respectively, with 14 bases between them. The CDR3 length is 15 residues. CDR1 and CDR2 (germline): MGHRA, YSYEKL. The CDR3 nucleotides read TGCGCCAGCAGCCAAGTGGGTCTAGCTACGGAGACCCAGTACTTC. It encodes CASSQVGLATETQYF.

Notes on this clonotype: Just one base apart from a much larger clone, this may be a read error. The rearrangement links TRBV7-8 to TRBJ2-1; D possibly uses TRBD1 or TRBD2 (5 bases each). The CDR3 totals 14 residues. Germline values: CDR1 SGHVS, CDR2 FQNEAQ. CDR3 amino acids: CASSFRDGYSEQFF. Written as DNA, the CDR3 is TGTGCCAGCAGCTTCCGGGACGGATACAGTGAGCAGTTCTTC.

The rearrangement joins TRBV24-1 to TRBJ2-5, with a weak D call TRBD2 (5 bases). The CDR3 covers 14 residues. The germline V and J ends were trimmed by 6 bases and 4 bases, with 14 bases remaining between them. Germline V gene sequence: CDR1 KGHDR, CDR2 SFDVKD. The CDR3 region has the DNA TGTGCCACCAGTAGCGGTCAACCGGGAGAGACCCAGTACTTC. Protein product: CATSSGQPGETQYF.

This clonotype was detected only a few times. The chain recombines TRBV7-9 with TRBJ2-1, with 9 positions matching TRBD2. The J segment lost 3 bases and the V segment lost 5 bases, leaving 8 bases of the junction unmatched. The germline V gene has CDR1 SEHNR and CDR2 FQNEAQ (reference sequence). This CDR3 contains 16 residues. CDR3 sequence (DNA): TGTGCCAGCAGCCATAGACTAGCGGCATTCTACAATGAGCAGTTCTTC. As protein: CASSHRLAAFYNEQFF.

The chain is built from TRBV27 and TRBJ2-4; no definite D call. Trimming cost V 3 bases and J 9 bases, with 6 bases left between them. This CDR3 is 11 amino acids long. Germline CDR1 MNHEY, CDR2 SMNVEV (reference sequence). CDR3 in DNA: TGTGCCAGCAGTTTCGGCTCCATTCAGTACTTC. It specifies CASSFGSIQYF.

The V call is TRBV14, the J call TRBJ1-2; a weak D match, TRBD1 (6 bases). V shed 3 bases and J shed 8 bases, with 10 bases lying between them. The CDR3 spans 12 residues. Looked up from germline, CDR1 is SGHDN and CDR2 is FVKESK. CDR3: CASSQIRGGYTF. The DNA of the CDR3 is TGTGCCAGCAGCCAGATCAGGGGCGGCTACACCTTC.

This clonotype was counted at least ten times. CDR3 residues: CSVVGHLNTEAFF. Written as DNA, the CDR3 is TGCAGCGTTGTTGGACACTTGAACACTGAAGCTTTCTTT. The chain employs TRBV29-1 and TRBJ1-1, with D possibly TRBD1 on 5 matching bases. CDR1 SQVTM and CDR2 ANQGSEA come from the germline V gene. Between the trimmed V and J ends, which lost 4 bases and 0 bases, there was a span of 9 bases. The CDR3 has 13 residues.

This clonotype appeared many times. The chain combines TRBV4-1 with TRBJ1-1, with D possibly being TRBD1 (6 bases). Looked up from germline, CDR1 is MGHRA and CDR2 is YSYEKL. The CDR3 is 15 residues long. Between the trimmed V and J ends, which lost 0 bases and 3 bases, there was a span of 11 bases. For the CDR3, the DNA is TGCGCCAGCAGCCAAGACTCGGGGGCCGACACTGAAGCTTTCTTT. This encodes CASSQDSGADTEAFF.

This clonotype was seen more than once but under ten times. J is TRBJ2-7 and V is TRBV6-5; D gene uncertain. The CDR3 has 16 residues. Germline-derived CDR1 and CDR2 are MNHEY and SVGAGI. The V gene lost 4 bases and the J gene lost 2 bases, with 18 bases spanning the gap. The CDR3 loop is CASSSLPGRKTYEQYF. The CDR3 nucleotides read TGTGCCAGCAGTTCCCTCCCAGGACGGAAAACCTACGAGCAGTACTTC.

The chain couples TRBV2 to TRBJ2-3, with D maybe TRBD1 (5 bases). The CDR3 covers 16 residues. Looked up from germline, CDR1 is SNHLY and CDR2 is FYNNEI. The V and J ends lost 3 bases and 2 bases respectively, with 15 bases between them. The CDR3 DNA follows: TGTGCCAGCAGTGATATAAGGGGCACCTTCACAGATACGCAGTATTTT. This encodes CASSDIRGTFTDTQYF.

In this sample, this clonotype turned up a few times. The chain couples TRBV7-9 to TRBJ2-7; weak D call: TRBD2 (6 bases). CDR3 length: 15 residues. The V end lost 5 bases, the J end lost 5 bases, and 19 bases lay between the germline ends. From germline, CDR1 is SEHNR and CDR2 FQNEAQ (reference sequence). CDR3 loop: CASSRPTRWTNEQYF. As DNA, the CDR3 is TGTGCCAGCAGCCGACCGACTAGGTGGACTAACGAGCAGTACTTC.

This clonotype occurred many times. This chain uses TRBV14 with TRBJ2-2; D is unresolved. CDR3 length: 14 amino acids. Trimming took off 1 base at V and 7 bases at J, with 10 bases between the two ends. Germline V gives CDR1 SGHDN, CDR2 FVKESK. The CDR3 coding sequence is TGTGCCAGCAGCCAAGCCCTCGTTTTCGGGGAGCTGTTTTTT. It is translated as CASSQALVFGELFF.

This clonotype was counted a few times. The rearrangement uses TRBV5-5 and TRBJ2-7; no reliable D call. Trimming took off 1 base at V and 9 bases at J, with 17 bases between the two ends. This CDR3 spans 14 amino acids. Germline V gene lookup returns CDR1 SGHKS and CDR2 YYEKEE (reference sequence). The CDR3 region is CASSLSPSESVQYF. Written as DNA, the CDR3 is TGTGCCAGCAGCTTGTCTCCGTCCGAATCTGTGCAGTACTTC.